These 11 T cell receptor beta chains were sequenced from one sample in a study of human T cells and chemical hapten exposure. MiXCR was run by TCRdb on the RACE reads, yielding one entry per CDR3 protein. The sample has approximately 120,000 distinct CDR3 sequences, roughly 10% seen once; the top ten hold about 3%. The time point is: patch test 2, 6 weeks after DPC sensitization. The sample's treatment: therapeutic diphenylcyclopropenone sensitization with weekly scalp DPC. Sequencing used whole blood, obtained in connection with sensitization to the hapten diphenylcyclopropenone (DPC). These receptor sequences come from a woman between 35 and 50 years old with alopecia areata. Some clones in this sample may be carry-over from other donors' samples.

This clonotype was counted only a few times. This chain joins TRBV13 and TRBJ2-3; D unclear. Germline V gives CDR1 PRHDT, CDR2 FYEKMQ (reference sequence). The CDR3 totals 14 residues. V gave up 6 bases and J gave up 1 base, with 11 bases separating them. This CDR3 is CASRPHGGTDTQYF. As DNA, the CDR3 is TGTGCCAGCAGGCCCCACGGTGGCACAGATACGCAGTATTTT.

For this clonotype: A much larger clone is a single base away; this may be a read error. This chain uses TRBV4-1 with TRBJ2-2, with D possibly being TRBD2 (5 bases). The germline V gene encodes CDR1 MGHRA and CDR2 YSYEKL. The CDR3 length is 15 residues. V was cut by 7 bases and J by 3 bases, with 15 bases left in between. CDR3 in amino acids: CASNRSGLYTGELFF. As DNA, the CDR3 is TGCGCCAGCAACCGAAGTGGACTCTACACCGGGGAGCTGTTTTTT.

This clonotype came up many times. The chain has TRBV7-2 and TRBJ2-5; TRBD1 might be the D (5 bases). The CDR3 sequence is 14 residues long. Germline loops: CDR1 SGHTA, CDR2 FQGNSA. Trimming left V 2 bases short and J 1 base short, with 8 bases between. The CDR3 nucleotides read TGTGCCAGCAGCTTAAAGGGGCGCCAAGAGACCCAGTACTTC. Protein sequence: CASSLKGRQETQYF.

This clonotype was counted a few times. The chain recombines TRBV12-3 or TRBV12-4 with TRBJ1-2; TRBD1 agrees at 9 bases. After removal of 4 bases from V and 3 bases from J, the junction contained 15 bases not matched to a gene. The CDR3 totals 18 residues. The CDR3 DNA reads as TGTGCCAGCAGTTCCCGCAGTCCGGGACAGGGTATGGACTATGGCTACACCTTC. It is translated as CASSSRSPGQGMDYGYTF.

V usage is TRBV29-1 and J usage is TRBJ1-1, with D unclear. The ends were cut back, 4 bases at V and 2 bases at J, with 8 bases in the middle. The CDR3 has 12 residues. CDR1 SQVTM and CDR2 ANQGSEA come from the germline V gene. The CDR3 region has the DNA TGCAGCGTTGTGCGGGGAAACACTGAAGCTTTCTTT. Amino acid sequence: CSVVRGNTEAFF.

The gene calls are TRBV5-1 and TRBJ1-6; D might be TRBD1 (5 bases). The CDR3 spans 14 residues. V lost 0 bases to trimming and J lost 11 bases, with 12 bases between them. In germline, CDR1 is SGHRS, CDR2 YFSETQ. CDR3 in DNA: TGCGCCAGCAGCTTGGAGCCAGGGTGGGCACCCCTCCACTTT. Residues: CASSLEPGWAPLHF.

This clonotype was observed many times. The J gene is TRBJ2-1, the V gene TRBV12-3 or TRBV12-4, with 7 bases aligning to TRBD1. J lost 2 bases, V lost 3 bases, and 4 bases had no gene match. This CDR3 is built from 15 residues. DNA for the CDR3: TGTGCCAGCAGTTTCAAGGGGGCCCCCTACAATGAGCAGTTCTTC. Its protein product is CASSFKGAPYNEQFF.

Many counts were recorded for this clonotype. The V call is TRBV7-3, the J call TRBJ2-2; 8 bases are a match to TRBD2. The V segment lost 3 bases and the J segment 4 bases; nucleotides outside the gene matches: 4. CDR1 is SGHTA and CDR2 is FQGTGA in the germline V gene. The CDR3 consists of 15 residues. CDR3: CASSFLAGGTGELFF. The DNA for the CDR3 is TGTGCCAGCAGCTTCTTGGCGGGGGGCACCGGGGAGCTGTTTTTT.

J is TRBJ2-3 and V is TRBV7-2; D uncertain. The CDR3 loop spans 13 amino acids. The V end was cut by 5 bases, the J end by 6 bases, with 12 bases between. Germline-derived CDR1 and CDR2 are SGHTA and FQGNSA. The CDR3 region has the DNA TGTGCCAGCAGCCCGACCAGGCTGGATACGCAGTATTTT. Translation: CASSPTRLDTQYF.

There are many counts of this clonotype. In nucleotides, the CDR3 is TGCGCCAGCAGCCAAGAAGGAATAGCGGGAACAGGGAACACTGAAGCTTTCTTT. Residues: CASSQEGIAGTGNTEAFF. The gene calls are TRBV4-3 and TRBJ1-1, with D possibly being TRBD1 (5 bases). Germline loops: CDR1 LGHNA, CDR2 YSLEER. This CDR3 is 18 amino acids long. V was clipped by 0 bases and J by 1 base, with 18 bases between them.

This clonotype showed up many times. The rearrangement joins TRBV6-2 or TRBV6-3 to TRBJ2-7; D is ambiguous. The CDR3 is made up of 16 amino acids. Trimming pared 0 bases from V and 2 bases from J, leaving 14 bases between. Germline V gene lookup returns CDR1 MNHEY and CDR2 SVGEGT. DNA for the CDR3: TGTGCCAGCAGTTACTCGTTTCTCCGGAACGCCTACGAGCAGTACTTC. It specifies CASSYSFLRNAYEQYF.